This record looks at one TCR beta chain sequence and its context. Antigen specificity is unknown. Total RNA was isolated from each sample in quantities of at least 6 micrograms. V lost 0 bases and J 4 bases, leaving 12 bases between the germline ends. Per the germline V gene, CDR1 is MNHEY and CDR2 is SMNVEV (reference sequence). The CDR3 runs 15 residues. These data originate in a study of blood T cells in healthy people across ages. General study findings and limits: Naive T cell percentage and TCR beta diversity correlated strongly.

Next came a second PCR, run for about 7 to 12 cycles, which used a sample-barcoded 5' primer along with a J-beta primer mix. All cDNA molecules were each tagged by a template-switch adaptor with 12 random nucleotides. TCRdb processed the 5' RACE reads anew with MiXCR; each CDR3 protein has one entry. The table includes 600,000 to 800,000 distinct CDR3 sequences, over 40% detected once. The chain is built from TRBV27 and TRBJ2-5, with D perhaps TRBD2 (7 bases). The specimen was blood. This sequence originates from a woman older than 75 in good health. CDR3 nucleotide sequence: TGTGCCAGCAGTTTATCGATGCGGGGGCGAGAGACCCAGTACTTC. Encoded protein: CASSLSMRGRETQYF.